A selection of T cell receptor beta chains follows, all from one sample in a study of CD8 T cell repertoires and HIV-1 epitope variants. Assay: immunoSEQ multiplex PCR; the TCRdb copy retains only in-frame clones and omits some. In the table there are almost 6,000 clones, approximately 70% of which are singletons. Their antigen targets remain unknown. Input material: cultured CD8+ T cells derived from PBMCs. These receptors came from a male donor with HIV. Both conserved end residues are part of each CDR3.

j_call,v_call,cdr3_length,cdr3_aa
TRBJ2-5,TRBV7-9,16,CASSPLPGQGEETQYF
TRBJ2-7,TRBV27,13,CASRLTGVGEQYF
TRBJ1-2,TRBV5-4,14,CASSETGSNYGYTF
TRBJ1-3,TRBV6-5,15,CASRGVQTDWNTIYF
TRBJ1-5,TRBV5-4,15,CASSLDGIVGQPQHF
TRBJ1-2,TRBV2,12,CAREPQGYGYTF
TRBJ1-2,TRBV29-1,14,CSVDVGMGNYGYTF
TRBJ2-7,TRBV2,12,CASSYVSYEQYF
TRBJ1-1,TRBV7-9,15,CGTSATGEGNTEAFF
TRBJ2-7,TRBV5-6,13,CASSLGSSYEQYF
TRBJ2-7,TRBV6-5,12,CASSPGGGEQYF
TRBJ1-6,TRBV7-6,12,CASSPGNSPLHF
TRBJ2-2,TRBV29-1,13,CSAGRTNSGELFF
TRBJ2-7,TRBV6-6,13,CASSYATAYEQYF
TRBJ2-4,TRBV25-1,13,CASGQSLGNIQYF
TRBJ2-1,TRBV5-1,18,CASKQTHYVTGISNEQFF
TRBJ2-1,TRBV7-9,16,CASSVGLAGSKNEQFF
TRBJ1-5,TRBV6-5,16,CASSLSGTGVNQPQHF
TRBJ2-7,TRBV5-6,14,CASSLAGSPYEQYF
TRBJ2-7,TRBV5-4,14,CASSFGQGSYEQYF
TRBJ2-2,TRBV13,17,CASSLQPVDANTGELFF
TRBJ2-7,TRBV4-3,15,CASSQDYPGGYEQYF
TRBJ2-7,TRBV5-1,11,CASRGGYEQYF
TRBJ1-3,TRBV5-1,17,CASSLSGTERSGNTIYF
TRBJ2-1,TRBV7-8,16,CASSLWLAGGRNEQFF
TRBJ2-1,TRBV4-2,15,CASSQGAGVGNEQFF
TRBJ2-2,TRBV29-1,13,CSVVGSVTGELFF
TRBJ2-7,TRBV4-1,11,CASSQGSEQYF
TRBJ1-2,TRBV5-6,14,CASSLGQGLIRYTF
TRBJ2-5,TRBV28,15,CASSSPDMSQETQYF
TRBJ2-1,TRBV28,13,CASSWTGRNEQFF
TRBJ2-5,TRBV6-6,15,CASSYLPRPQETQYF
TRBJ1-1,TRBV19,14,CASSIARDDTEAFF
TRBJ2-2,TRBV7-6,13,CASSLNTGGELFF
TRBJ2-2,TRBV19,12,CATTWGAGELFF
TRBJ2-2,TRBV5-1,19,CASSWDGQANRGITGELFF
TRBJ1-2,TRBV6-1,15,CASSDEGYGYYGYTF
TRBJ2-2,TRBV19,15,CASSLWEVSTGELFF
TRBJ1-4,TRBV7-9,12,CASSPNGEKLFF
TRBJ1-6,TRBV28,15,CASSRQQGNGSPLHF
TRBJ2-2,TRBV27,13,CASSRQDPGELFF
TRBJ2-7,TRBV28,16,CASSSARDRRNHEQYF
TRBJ2-7,TRBV6-6,12,CASSYSPYEQYF
TRBJ1-5,TRBV5-1,16,CASSWGPSGSNQPQHF
TRBJ2-3,TRBV7-2,13,CASSLDGAQTQYF
TRBJ1-1,TRBV6-5,14,CAPRSVSLGTEAFF
TRBJ2-1,TRBV28,17,CASSSLRGGATYNEQFF
TRBJ1-5,TRBV18,15,CASSPPGRTNQPQHF
TRBJ1-5,TRBV28,15,CASSFVAQANQPQHF
TRBJ2-3,TRBV5-6,13,CASSLDGTDTQYF
TRBJ1-1,TRBV9,14,CASSLFDRDTEAFF
TRBJ2-1,TRBV7-2,14,CASSFYMTYNEQFF
TRBJ2-7,TRBV27,13,CASSLRALYEQYF
TRBJ2-7,TRBV18,16,CASSPAFGSEYYEQYF
TRBJ1-3,TRBV11-2,16,CASSHGQGLSGNTIYF